This T cell receptor beta chain came from a study of identical twins. Study-level results: High-abundance cord blood beta clonotypes had fewer insertions; memory repertoires showed none. Within beta out-of-frame sequences, the excess sharing observed between twins was weaker.

The donors were all healthy and Caucasian. A universal primer binding site was introduced by template switching. The final cDNA contained unique molecular identifiers. Each CDR3 protein gets one entry after TCRdb re-called the 5' RACE reads with MiXCR. The sample comprises about 250,000 distinct CDR3 sequences, 7% to 8.5% of which are singletons, and under 6.5% rests with the top ten. V gave up 6 bases and J gave up 8 bases, with 16 bases separating them. The CDR3 sequence is 13 residues long. Per germline, CDR1 MNHNS and CDR2 SASEGT. This clonotype has only a few counts. Its matching antigen is unknown. Another study also made use of these data, one on yellow fever vaccine responses in identical twins.

Sequenced input: CD8+ T cells sorted from blood. This receptor was taken from a woman in her late teens or twenties in good health. The chain couples TRBV6-1 to TRBJ1-2; D is undetermined. CDR3 loop: CASSTGRAEGYTF. CDR3 bases: TGTGCCAGCAGCACGGGCCGGGCTGAGGGCTACACCTTC.